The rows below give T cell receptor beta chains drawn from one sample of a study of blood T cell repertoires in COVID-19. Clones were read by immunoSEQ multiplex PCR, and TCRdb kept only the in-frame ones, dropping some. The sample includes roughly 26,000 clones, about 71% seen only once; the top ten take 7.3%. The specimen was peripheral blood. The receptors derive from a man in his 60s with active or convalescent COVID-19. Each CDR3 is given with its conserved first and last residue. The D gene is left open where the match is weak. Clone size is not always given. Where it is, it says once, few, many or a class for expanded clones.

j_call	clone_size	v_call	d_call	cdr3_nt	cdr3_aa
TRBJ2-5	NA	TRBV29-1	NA	TGCAGCGTGGACGGACAGTTTCAAGAGACCCAGTACTTC	CSVDGQFQETQYF
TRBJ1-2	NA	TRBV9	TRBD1	TGTGCCAGCAGCCCCTCGGGACAGTTTTCTAACTATGGCTACACCTTC	CASSPSGQFSNYGYTF
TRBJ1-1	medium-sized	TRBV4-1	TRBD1	TGCGCCAGCAGCCAGATACAGGGGATGGGCACTGAAGCTTTCTTT	CASSQIQGMGTEAFF
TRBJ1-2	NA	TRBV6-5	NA	TGTGCCAGCAGTCCTGACATAGGCTATGGCTACACCTTC	CASSPDIGYGYTF
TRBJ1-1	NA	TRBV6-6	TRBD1	TGTGCCAGCAGACCCAACCGGGACAGGATTGAAGCTTTCTTT	CASRPNRDRIEAFF
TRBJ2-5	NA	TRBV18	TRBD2	TGTGCCAGCTCACCCACGGGGAGAGCGGGGGGAGAGACCCAGTACTTC	CASSPTGRAGGETQYF
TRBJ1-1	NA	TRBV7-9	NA	TGTGCCAGCAGCCCCCTACGACAGCGATGGGAAATGAACACTGAAGCTTTCTTT	CASSPLRQRWEMNTEAFF
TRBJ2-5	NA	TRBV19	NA	TGTGCCAGTAGTTCACAAAGGGGACTGGAGACCCAGTACTTC	CASSSQRGLETQYF
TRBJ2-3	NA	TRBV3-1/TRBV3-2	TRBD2	TGTGCCAGCAGCCCGACTAGCGGGAGTGGCACAGATACGCAGTATTTT	CASSPTSGSGTDTQYF
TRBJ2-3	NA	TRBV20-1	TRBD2	TGCAGTGCTAGTATTTTTCTAGCGGGGGTCACAGATACGCAGTATTTT	CSASIFLAGVTDTQYF
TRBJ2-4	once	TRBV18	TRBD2	TGTGCCAGCTCACCAGGGCTAGCGGAAAACATTCAGTACTTC	CASSPGLAENIQYF
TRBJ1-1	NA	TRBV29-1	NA	TGCAGCGTGGACATGGCCGCGGCTTTCTTT	CSVDMAAAFF
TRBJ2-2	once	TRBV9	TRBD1	TGTGCCAGCAGCGAAAGGGACAGGAAGAACACCGGGGAGCTGTTTTTT	CASSERDRKNTGELFF
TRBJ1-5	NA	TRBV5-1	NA	TGCGCCAGCAGCTTGGTGGGAGGGGATCAGCCCCAGCATTTT	CASSLVGGDQPQHF
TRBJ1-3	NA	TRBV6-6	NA	TGTGCCAGCACTTTACCCGGACAGTTCTCTGGAAACACCATATATTTT	CASTLPGQFSGNTIYF
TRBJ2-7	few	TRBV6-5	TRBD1	TGTGCCAGTAGGACTGGGACAGGGACATCCTACGAGCAGTACTTC	CASRTGTGTSYEQYF
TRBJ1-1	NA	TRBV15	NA	TGTGCCACCAGCATCGAGGCAGCCTACACTGAAGCTTTCTTT	CATSIEAAYTEAFF
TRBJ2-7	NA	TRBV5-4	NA	TGTGCCAGCAGCCCACCGAATCCAGCGCGTGCCTCCTACGAGCAGTACTTC	CASSPPNPARASYEQYF
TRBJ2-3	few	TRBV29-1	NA	TGCAGCGTAGGAAATCAGGGGCGGAAAGATACGCAGTATTTT	CSVGNQGRKDTQYF
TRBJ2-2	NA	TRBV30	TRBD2	TGTGCCTGGAAAAAAGCGGGAGGGCCCGGGGAGCTGTTTTTT	CAWKKAGGPGELFF
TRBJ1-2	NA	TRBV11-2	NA	TGTGCCAGCAGCTTAGGGCAGGGCTTCGGCTACACCTTC	CASSLGQGFGYTF
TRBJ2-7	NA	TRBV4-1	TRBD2	TGCGCCAGCAGCCCTCATAGCGGGAGAAACTCCTACGAGCAGTACTTC	CASSPHSGRNSYEQYF
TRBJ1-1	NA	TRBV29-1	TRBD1	TGCAGCGTCCGTAGACAGGGAACCACTGAAGCTTTCTTT	CSVRRQGTTEAFF
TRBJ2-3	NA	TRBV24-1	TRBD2	TGTGCCACCGGCGGGGGGGATACGCAGTATTTT	CATGGGDTQYF
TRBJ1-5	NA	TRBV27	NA	TGTGCCAGCCATAGTTTAGGCCAGGGTAATCAGCCCCAGCATTTT	CASHSLGQGNQPQHF
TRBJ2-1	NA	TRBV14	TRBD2	TGTGCCAGCAGCCCAATTACTAAGGGTAGCGGGAGGCTCGATGAGCAGTTCTTC	CASSPITKGSGRLDEQFF
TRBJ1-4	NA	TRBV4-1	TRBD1	TGCGCCAGCAGCCAACCTTGGCAGGGGGCGCGTGAAAAACTGTTTTTT	CASSQPWQGAREKLFF
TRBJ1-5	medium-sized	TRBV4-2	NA	TGTGCCAGCAGCCAAGATGGGGCCACGAGTCAGCCCCAGCATTTT	CASSQDGATSQPQHF
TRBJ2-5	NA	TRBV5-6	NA	TGTGCCAGCAGCCTACCCCGCTCCAACTCAGAGACCCAGTACTTC	CASSLPRSNSETQYF
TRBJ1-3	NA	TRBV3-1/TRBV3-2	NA	TGTGCCAGCAGCCCTAGAACTGGAAACACCATATATTTT	CASSPRTGNTIYF
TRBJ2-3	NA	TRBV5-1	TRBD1	TGCGCCAGCAGCCCTGGGACAGTAAGCACAGATACGCAGTATTTT	CASSPGTVSTDTQYF
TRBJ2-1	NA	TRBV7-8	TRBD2	TGTGCCAGCAGCTTAGGGTTACTAGCGGGGGCTGGAGATGAGCAGTTCTTC	CASSLGLLAGAGDEQFF
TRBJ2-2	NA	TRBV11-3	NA	TGTGCCAGCAGCCCAGACACATACACCGGGGAGCTGTTTTTT	CASSPDTYTGELFF
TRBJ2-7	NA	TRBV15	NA	TGTGCCACCAGCACAGGGATGTCACCCTACGAGCAGTACTTC	CATSTGMSPYEQYF
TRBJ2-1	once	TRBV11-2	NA	TGTGCCAGCAGCTTAGACCTAGGTTCAGAGCAGTTCTTC	CASSLDLGSEQFF
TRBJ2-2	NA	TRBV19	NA	TGTGCCAGTAGTAACATCCGTCAGGGCGGAACCGGGGAGCTGTTTTTT	CASSNIRQGGTGELFF
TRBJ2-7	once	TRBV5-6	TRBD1	TGTGCCAGCAGCTTGGATCAGGGGGCCTCCCATGGGAACGAGCAGTACTTC	CASSLDQGASHGNEQYF
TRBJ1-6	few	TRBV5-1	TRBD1	TGCGCCAGCAGCCAAGGGCTAACAGGGGGAGATTCACCCCTCCACTTT	CASSQGLTGGDSPLHF
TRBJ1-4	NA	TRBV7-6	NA	TGTGCCAGCAGCTTAAGGCGGCAGCAAGTAACTAATGAAAAACTGTTTTTT	CASSLRRQQVTNEKLFF
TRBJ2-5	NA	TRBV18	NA	TGTGCCAGCTCACCCCCCTCCCAAGAGACCCAGTACTTC	CASSPPSQETQYF
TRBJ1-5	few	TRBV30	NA	TGTGCCTGGGACAGAAGCAATCAGCCCCAGCATTTT	CAWDRSNQPQHF
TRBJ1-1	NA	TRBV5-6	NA	TGTGCCAGCAGCTTATCACCTGGGGGGACTGAAGCTTTCTTT	CASSLSPGGTEAFF
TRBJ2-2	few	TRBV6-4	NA	TGTGCCAGCAGCACGGACAGCGCGAACACCGGGGAGCTGTTTTTT	CASSTDSANTGELFF
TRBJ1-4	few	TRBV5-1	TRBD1	TGCGCCAGCAGCCAAAGACAGGGAGCAACTAATGAAAAACTGTTTTTT	CASSQRQGATNEKLFF
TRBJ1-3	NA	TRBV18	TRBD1	TGTGCCAGCTCACCAACAGGGGATGGAAACACCATATATTTT	CASSPTGDGNTIYF